These 10 T cell receptor beta chains came from one sample sequenced in a study of T cell repertoires in cytomegalovirus infection. MiXCR, applied by TCRdb to the reads, yields one record per CDR3 protein. Among approximately 500,000 distinct CDR3 sequences listed, 16% were seen once. Material for sequencing was CD8+ T cells from PBMCs. These receptors were obtained from a human donor in good health (CMV status not recorded). Some clones in this sample may be carry-over from other donors' samples.

Many counts were recorded for this clonotype. The V gene is TRBV27, the J gene TRBJ2-2, with D perhaps TRBD2 (6 bases). Germline assignment: CDR1 MNHEY and CDR2 SMNVEV (reference sequence). The CDR3 runs to 14 residues. The ends were cut back, 9 bases at V and 0 bases at J, with 11 bases in the middle. The CDR3 sequence is CASRRDSNTGELFF. DNA for the CDR3: TGTGCCAGTAGGCGGGATTCGAACACCGGGGAGCTGTTTTTT.

This clonotype was observed many times. The chain joins TRBV15 to TRBJ1-1; a possible D gene is TRBD1 (5 bases). Germline-derived CDR1 and CDR2 are LNHNV and YYDKDF (reference sequence). The CDR3 sequence is 14 residues long. Trimming removed 3 bases at V and 3 bases at J, with 11 bases between. The CDR3 DNA reads TGTGCCACCAGCAGGTTCAGGGTAGACACTGAAGCTTTCTTT. Residues: CATSRFRVDTEAFF.

In its sample, this clonotype was seen a few times. This sequence joins TRBV27 and TRBJ1-1; perhaps TRBD1 as D (5 bases). The CDR3 spans 12 residues. V was shortened by 4 bases and J by 9 bases, with 12 bases between the two germline ends. Germline assignment: CDR1 MNHEY and CDR2 SMNVEV (reference sequence). The CDR3 nucleotides read TGTGCCAGCAGTTCCTATGGGGCCCAAGCTTTCTTT. It encodes CASSSYGAQAFF.

The table lists this clonotype with a few counts. The chain combines TRBV6-2 or TRBV6-3 with TRBJ1-5, with TRBD1 matching over 8 bases. The V gene's germline CDR1 is MNHEY and CDR2 SVGEGT. The CDR3 totals 13 residues. V shed 7 bases and J 4 bases; nucleotides not matched to a gene: 3. CDR3 DNA: TGTGCCAGCACGACAGGGGCGAATCAGCCCCAGCATTTT. The encoded protein is CASTTGANQPQHF.

This clonotype was found a few times. The rearrangement links TRBV4-1 to TRBJ2-7; 10 bases match TRBD1. Losses at the gene ends were 3 bases for V and 2 bases for J; bases not matched to a gene: 4. Germline V gene sequence: CDR1 MGHRA, CDR2 YSYEKL. This CDR3 comprises 15 residues. CDR3 amino acids: CASSHAGQGAYEQYF. Here the CDR3 DNA reads TGCGCCAGCAGCCACGCCGGACAGGGGGCCTACGAGCAGTACTTC.

This clonotype was seen many times. This rearrangement joins TRBV12-3 or TRBV12-4 to TRBJ1-2; 7 bases agree with TRBD1. Trimming removed 7 bases from V and 0 bases from J; junction bases left unmatched: 8. The CDR3 is 15 amino acids. CDR3 sequence: CASTDSGQANYGYTF. CDR3 bases: TGTGCCAGCACGGACTCTGGACAGGCTAACTATGGCTACACCTTC.

This clonotype was seen at least ten times. J is TRBJ2-3 and V is TRBV7-2, with 7 bases lining up with TRBD2. J lost 4 bases, V lost 0 bases, and 7 bases had no gene match. Germline V gives CDR1 SGHTA, CDR2 FQGNSA. The CDR3 sequence is 16 residues long. For the CDR3, the DNA is TGTGCCAGCAGCTTAGCGTTTGGCGGGAGTCCAGATACGCAGTATTTT. It yields the protein CASSLAFGGSPDTQYF. The complete variable domain, with remaining parts taken from reference TRBV7-2 and TRBJ2-3, reads GAGVSQSPSNKVTEKGKDVELRCDPISGHTALYWYRQSLGQGLEFLIYFQGNSAPDKSGLPSDRFSAERTGGSVSTLTIQRTQQEDSAVYLCASSLAFGGSPDTQYFGPGTRLTVL.

This clonotype has a count of ten or more. The V gene is TRBV27, the J gene TRBJ2-3; D is perhaps TRBD2 (6 bases). This CDR3 has 18 residues. Per the germline V gene, CDR1 is MNHEY and CDR2 is SMNVEV (reference sequence). V was trimmed by 2 bases and J by 5 bases, leaving 23 bases between them. CDR3 loop: CASSLQLTGEVIGDTQYF. The CDR3 DNA reads as TGTGCCAGCAGTTTACAACTAACCGGGGAGGTGATCGGAGATACGCAGTATTTT.

The chain uses TRBV2 and TRBJ2-5; no reliable D call. The V gene's germline CDR1 is SNHLY and CDR2 FYNNEI. Trimming pared 6 bases from V and 5 bases from J, leaving 10 bases between. This CDR3 has 12 residues. CDR3 loop: CASRGSRETQYF. The CDR3 DNA reads TGTGCCAGCAGGGGATCGAGGGAGACCCAGTACTTC.

This sequence joins TRBV13 and TRBJ2-7; 12 bases align to TRBD2. Germline CDR1 is PRHDT and CDR2 is FYEKMQ (reference sequence). The CDR3 is 15 amino acids. Trimming at V came to 4 bases and at J to 6 bases, leaving 7 bases not matched to a gene. CDR3 sequence reads: CASSSRTSGIGEQYF. Here the CDR3 DNA reads TGTGCCAGCAGCTCCCGGACTAGCGGGATCGGCGAGCAGTACTTC.